This T cell receptor beta chain was recovered during a study of blood T cell repertoires in COVID-19 (TCRdb year 2020). For the study in its entirety: The collaborator samples originated in the United States, Italy and Spain and spanned the acute and convalescent phases of COVID-19. Where available, HLA class I and class II types were obtained from metadata supplied by the sample provider rather than from assay-based typing. The samples were drawn from the first 160 participants of the ongoing ImmuneRACE study and from 1,254 subjects provided by 6 global collaborators. Sample metadata almost always included a de-identified subject ID, COVID-19 status, age in years and sex. Deeply sampled blood TCRbeta repertoires from subjects exposed to, actively infected with, or recovered from COVID-19 were included in the dataset. The prospective study material was composed of cDNA or gDNA derived from T cells, B-cell-depleted T cells, or PBMCs. A freely available public database, intended as a resource for researchers studying the immune response to SARS-CoV-2, is where the repertoires were released.

A second Seattle source provided samples from volunteer blood donors who had recovered from COVID-19. Whole blood was collected in K2EDTA tubes by collaborating institutions according to the institutions' own protocols. For TCRbeta analysis, collaborator samples were shipped as frozen whole blood, as isolated PBMCs, or as DNA extracted from either sample type. Notes on this clone: This receptor's antigen is unknown. The input lacks base qualities; no much larger clone sits a single base away.

TCRbeta CDR3 regions were amplified from genomic DNA by means of the immunoSEQ Assay, a bias-controlled multiplex PCR. The authors' analysis ran thus. Within the assay, amplification of reference gene primers was used to estimate how many nucleated cells each sample contained. Sequence reads were collapsed and filtered to measure the absolute abundance of every unique TCRbeta CDR3 rearrangement. For each sample, productive Simpson clonality was calculated by taking the square root of Simpson's diversity index across productive rearrangements. Drawn from immuneACCESS, this table holds only the in-frame rearrangements with V and J called that TCRdb kept. Clones are partly lost; checked studies trace under half to an unresolved V gene and leave the rest unexplained. The V and J calls and clone size are taken from that table; D and trimming were inferred from the DNA. This sample gives under 250,000 clones in total; over 80% of them show up just once. The ten top clones hold roughly 2% of the sample.

From a lookup of the germline V gene, CDR1 and CDR2 are SGHRS and YFSETQ. From V the trimming removes 0 bases and from J it removes 0 bases, while the gene matches leave 4 bases of the junction unaccounted for. From the cysteine through the phenylalanine, the CDR3 covers 16 amino acids. The entry retains the CDR3 DNA only, 48 bases that are in frame from base 1. The paper as a whole reports these results and caveats: The amount of clinical and demographic metadata varied by source and participant and was provided uncurated.

The chain is made from TRBV5-1 and TRBJ2-5; 8 middle bases align to TRBD2. The TCR originated in a man aged 30 to 39 who had recovered from COVID-19. The sequenced sample consisted of peripheral blood. The bases are TGCGCCAGCAGCTTGGCCCGGCGGGGGGACCAAGAGACCCAGTACTTC. This codes for CASSLARRGDQETQYF.